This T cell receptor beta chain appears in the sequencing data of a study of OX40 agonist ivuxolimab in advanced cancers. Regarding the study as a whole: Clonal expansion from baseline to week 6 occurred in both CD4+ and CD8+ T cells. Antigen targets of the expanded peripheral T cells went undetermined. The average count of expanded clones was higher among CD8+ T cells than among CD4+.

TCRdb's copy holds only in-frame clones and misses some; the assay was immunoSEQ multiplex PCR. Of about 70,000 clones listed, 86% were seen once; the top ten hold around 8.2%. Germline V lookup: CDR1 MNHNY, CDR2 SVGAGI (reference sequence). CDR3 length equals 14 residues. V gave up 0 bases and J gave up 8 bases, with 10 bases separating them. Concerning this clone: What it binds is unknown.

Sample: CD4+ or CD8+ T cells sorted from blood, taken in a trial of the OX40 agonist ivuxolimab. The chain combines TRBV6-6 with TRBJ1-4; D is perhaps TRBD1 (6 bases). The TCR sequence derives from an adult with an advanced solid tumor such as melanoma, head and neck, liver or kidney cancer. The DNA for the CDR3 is TGTGCCAGCAGTTACTCACCAGGGGCCGAAAAACTGTTTTTT. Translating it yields CASSYSPGAEKLFF.